These 27 T cell receptor beta chains came from one sample sequenced in a study of T cells in localized non-small cell lung cancer. TCRdb's table, derived via immunoSEQ multiplex PCR, lists solely in-frame clones and lacks some. The table lists approximately 25,000 clones, 90% of them singletons, with 0.9% to 1.2% in the top ten. Source: peripheral blood, taken before any cancer treatment. These receptors were collected from a woman between 35 and 75 years old with stage I lung adenocarcinoma.

This clone is medium-sized (0.01 to 0.1%). V and J are TRBV7-9 and TRBJ2-7; 7 bases are a match to TRBD1. The CDR3 covers 14 residues. From germline, CDR1 is SEHNR and CDR2 FQNEAQ (reference sequence). V gave up 5 bases and J gave up 4 bases; unmatched junction bases: 8. CDR3 nucleotides: TGTGCCAGCAGCCATGCCGGGACAGCATACGAGCAGTACTTC. Translation: CASSHAGTAYEQYF.

This chain uses TRBV7-2 with TRBJ2-2; the D is unclear. Germline-derived CDR1 and CDR2 are SGHTA and FQGNSA. The CDR3 contains 14 residues. Between the trimmed V and J ends, which lost 8 bases and 2 bases, there was a span of 12 bases. The CDR3 protein is CASGVAVNTGELFF. The CDR3 DNA reads TGTGCCAGCGGCGTCGCAGTAAACACCGGGGAGCTGTTTTTT.

This clone was observed a few times. The chain links TRBV5-1 to TRBJ2-1; perhaps TRBD2 as D (6 bases). Germline V gene sequence: CDR1 SGHRS, CDR2 YFSETQ. CDR3 length equals 14 residues. The germline V and J ends were trimmed by 3 bases and 6 bases, with 13 bases remaining between them. The CDR3 region is CASSSESGLNEQFF. CDR3 nucleotides: TGCGCCAGCAGCTCGGAAAGCGGGCTCAATGAGCAGTTCTTC.

This clone was observed a handful of times. The chain employs TRBV29-1 and TRBJ2-1; maybe TRBD2 (6 bases). Trimming removed 7 bases at V and 5 bases at J, with 15 bases between. CDR1 is SQVTM and CDR2 is ANQGSEA in the germline V gene. The CDR3 has 13 amino acids. The CDR3 bases are TGCAGCGCCGCCGGGAGCGGTAACAATGAGCAGTTCTTC. As protein: CSAAGSGNNEQFF.

This chain joins TRBV5-6 and TRBJ1-2, with D possibly matching TRBD1 (5 bases). Germline loops: CDR1 SGHDT, CDR2 YYEEEE. The CDR3 runs 14 residues. V lost 5 bases, J lost 4 bases, and 15 bases lay in between. CDR3 amino acids: CASSSQGTGYGYTF. The CDR3 DNA is TGTGCCAGCAGTTCGCAGGGTACAGGCTATGGCTACACCTTC.

This chain links TRBV9 with TRBJ2-5, with 10 bases that match TRBD2. The length of the CDR3 is 14 residues. CDR1 is SGDLS, CDR2 YYNGEE, per germline. J gave up 0 bases and V 5 bases, and 1 base lay outside the gene matches. Here the CDR3 DNA reads TGTGCCAGCAGTAGCGGGGGGTACCAAGAGACCCAGTACTTC. Its protein is CASSSGGYQETQYF.

This rearrangement joins TRBV6-5 to TRBJ1-1, with 8 positions matching TRBD1. The CDR3 has 15 residues. Germline-derived CDR1 and CDR2 are MNHEY and SVGAGI. Trimming took 5 bases from V and 4 from J; bases not matched to a gene: 9. This CDR3 reads CASSPPTGVVTEAFF. As DNA, the CDR3 is TGTGCCAGCAGTCCTCCGACAGGGGTGGTCACTGAAGCTTTCTTT.

J is TRBJ2-1 and V is TRBV4-3; 8 bases match TRBD2. There are 15 residues in the CDR3. V gave up 3 bases and J gave up 5 bases; unmatched junction bases: 6. Germline V gene lookup returns CDR1 LGHNA and CDR2 YSLEER. CDR3 DNA sequence: TGCGCCAGCAGCCAGGGACTAGTCCAAAACAATGAGCAGTTCTTC. Its translation: CASSQGLVQNNEQFF.

The chain has TRBV29-1 and TRBJ1-1; tentatively, D is TRBD1 (5 bases). Germline V CDR1 and CDR2: SQVTM, ANQGSEA. Deletions cut 2 bases from V and 5 bases from J, with 12 bases between. CDR3 size: 13 residues. In DNA form, the CDR3 reads TGCAGCGTTGAACCCGACAGTTCGACTGAAGCTTTCTTT. Translating it yields CSVEPDSSTEAFF.

The chain couples TRBV6-6 to TRBJ2-2; maybe TRBD1 (6 bases). Germline CDR1 and CDR2: MNHNY and SVGAGI (reference sequence). The CDR3 runs 16 residues. V was trimmed by 5 bases and J by 6 bases, leaving 19 bases between them. The CDR3 protein is CASSRGSGTLPGELFF. CDR3 nucleotide sequence: TGTGCCAGCAGTAGGGGGTCGGGGACCCTCCCCGGGGAGCTGTTTTTT.

The chain has TRBV5-1 and TRBJ1-6; D is perhaps TRBD1 (5 bases). The CDR3 consists of 18 residues. V lost 3 bases and J lost 0, with 16 bases in between. Germline CDR1 and CDR2: SGHRS and YFSETQ. CDR3 bases: TGCGCCAGCAGCTGGGGGAGCGTCAAAAGCTCCTATAATTCACCCCTCCACTTT. It translates to CASSWGSVKSSYNSPLHF.

This rearrangement joins TRBV11-2 to TRBJ1-2, with D hard to call. Germline CDR1 and CDR2: SGHAT and FQNNGV. The V and J ends lost 1 base and 3 bases respectively, with 12 bases between them. The CDR3 loop spans 15 amino acids. The CDR3, as DNA: TGTGCCAGCAGCTTAGTACCGGGGTCGGACTATGGCTACACCTTC. Residues: CASSLVPGSDYGYTF.

In its sample, this clone was seen once. The chain links TRBV9 to TRBJ2-1; D tentatively reads TRBD1 or TRBD2 (6 bases each). The germline gives CDR1 SGDLS, CDR2 YYNGEE. The germline V and J ends were trimmed by 5 bases and 5 bases, with 17 bases remaining between them. This CDR3 contains 15 residues. The CDR3 DNA sequence: TGTGCCAGCAGTCACTGGGGGGCAGCCGACAATGAGCAGTTCTTC. Translating it yields CASSHWGAADNEQFF.

The rearrangement uses TRBV11-2 and TRBJ2-5; maybe TRBD2 (5 bases). The CDR3 extends over 16 amino acids. Deletions cut 5 bases from V and 5 bases from J, with 21 bases between. Looked up from germline, CDR1 is SGHAT and CDR2 is FQNNGV. CDR3 sequence (DNA): TGTGCCAGCAGCCAGGCCAGCGGTGGTGTTGGGGAGACCCAGTACTTC. Translation gives CASSQASGGVGETQYF.

This chain uses TRBV6-4 with TRBJ2-3; 12 positions match TRBD2. Trimming at V came to 2 bases and at J to 5 bases, leaving 5 bases not matched to a gene. The CDR3 is made up of 16 amino acids. Germline V CDR1 and CDR2: MRHNA, SNTAGT. In DNA form, the CDR3 reads TGTGCCAGCAGTGACGCTAGCGGGGGGGCCAGAGATACGCAGTATTTT. It translates to CASSDASGGARDTQYF.

The chain links TRBV18 to TRBJ1-1; D gene uncertain. The ends were cut back, 10 bases at V and 0 bases at J, with 9 bases in the middle. CDR3 length equals 12 residues. Germline values: CDR1 KGHSH, CDR2 LQKENI. DNA for the CDR3: TGTGCCACCCAACAGATGAACACTGAAGCTTTCTTT. Translation gives CATQQMNTEAFF.

The rearrangement links TRBV6-5 to TRBJ2-7; D assignment may be TRBD1 or TRBD2 (5 bases each). V dropped 2 bases and J dropped 5 bases, with 13 bases sitting between them. The CDR3 is made up of 14 amino acids. Germline V lookup: CDR1 MNHEY, CDR2 SVGAGI. CDR3 amino acids: CASSYRDGFDEQYF. The CDR3 DNA is TGTGCCAGCAGTTACCGGGACGGTTTCGACGAGCAGTACTTC.

V and J are TRBV27 and TRBJ1-1, with 8 bases that match TRBD1. V was clipped by 8 bases and J by 1 base; unmatched bases: 12. Germline V CDR1 and CDR2: MNHEY, SMNVEV (reference sequence). This CDR3 is 16 amino acids long. The CDR3 DNA reads TGTGCCAGCCGCCCTCAGACAGGGGCAGGGAACACTGAAGCTTTCTTT. Encoded protein: CASRPQTGAGNTEAFF.

The rearrangement links TRBV11-2 to TRBJ1-5; D not resolved. The V and J ends lost 5 bases and 2 bases respectively, with 7 bases between them. This CDR3 spans 13 amino acids. Germline CDR1 is SGHAT and CDR2 is FQNNGV. As DNA, the CDR3 is TGTGCCAGCAGCGAGGTGCGCAATCAGCCCCAGCATTTT. This sequence encodes CASSEVRNQPQHF.

This clone was counted a few times. The CDR3 spells CASSFGAGDHSPLHF. As DNA, the CDR3 is TGTGCCAGCAGTTTTGGAGCGGGGGACCATTCACCCCTCCACTTT. The chain joins TRBV28 to TRBJ1-6, with D possibly being TRBD1 (5 bases). V was clipped by 3 bases and J by 8 bases, with 14 bases between them. This CDR3 has 15 amino acids. In germline, CDR1 is MDHEN, CDR2 SYDVKM.

This clone occurred once. The V gene is TRBV18, the J gene TRBJ1-2, with D unresolved. The CDR3 is 16 amino acids. The ends were cut back, 1 base at V and 8 bases at J, with 20 bases in the middle. The germline V gene has CDR1 KGHSH and CDR2 LQKENI. The CDR3 sequence is CASSPLQGRDAKGYTF. Here the CDR3 DNA reads TGTGCCAGCTCACCACTTCAAGGGAGGGATGCGAAAGGCTACACCTTC.

The rearrangement links TRBV7-8 to TRBJ2-1, with 10 bases identical to TRBD2. This CDR3 has 15 residues. Germline V gene lookup returns CDR1 SGHVS and CDR2 FQNEAQ. V was pared by 9 bases and J by 7 bases, with 12 bases of the junction left unmatched. This chain's CDR3 is CASKRSGGATNEQFF. The CDR3 coding sequence is TGTGCCAGTAAAAGAAGCGGGGGGGCCACAAATGAGCAGTTCTTC. The whole variable domain, filled in from reference TRBV7-8 and TRBJ2-1, reads GAGVSQSPRYKVAKRGQDVALRCDPISGHVSLFWYQQALGQGPEFLTYFQNEAQLDKSGLPSDRFFAERPEGSVSTLKIQRTQQEDSAVYLCASKRSGGATNEQFFGPGTRLTVL.

CDR3 sequence: CASSDRGSYGYTF. CDR3 nucleotides: TGTGCCAGTAGTGACAGGGGAAGCTATGGCTACACCTTC. The chain joins TRBV19 to TRBJ1-2; TRBD1 matches at 8 bases. CDR1 and CDR2 from the germline V gene are LNHDA and SQIVND (reference sequence). This CDR3 region has 13 residues. J gave up 4 bases and V 5 bases, and 3 bases lay outside the gene matches.

The J gene is TRBJ2-1, the V gene TRBV5-1; 7 bases line up with TRBD2. The CDR3 has 18 amino acids. Germline V lookup: CDR1 SGHRS, CDR2 YFSETQ. The V and J ends lost 0 bases and 9 bases, in that order; junction bases with no gene match: 18. The CDR3 coding sequence is TGCGCCAGCAGCTTGGGCGGGTTAGGGAGCGGGGCGTCGAGTGAGCAGTTCTTC. Protein product: CASSLGGLGSGASSEQFF.

The chain has TRBV7-6 and TRBJ2-3; 12 bases agree with TRBD2. The CDR3 is made up of 16 amino acids. V lost 3 bases and J lost 1; bases outside the gene matches: 2. Germline values: CDR1 SGHVS, CDR2 FNYEAQ. CDR3 coding DNA: TGTGCCAGCAGCTTCCGACTAGCGGGGGGCACAGATACGCAGTATTTT. Residues: CASSFRLAGGTDTQYF.

The chain couples TRBV25-1 to TRBJ2-5, with 9 bases lining up with TRBD1. Per the germline V gene, CDR1 is MGHDK and CDR2 is SYGVNS. The CDR3 is 15 amino acids. Unmatched junction bases numbered 6, after V lost 2 bases and J lost 5 bases. CDR3 nucleotides: TGTGCCAGCAGTGAAGCCGGGACAGGGAAGGAGACCCAGTACTTC. This codes for CASSEAGTGKETQYF.

This rearrangement joins TRBV7-2 to TRBJ2-3; 9 nucleotides align to TRBD2. V lost 3 bases and J lost 1; bases outside the gene matches: 8. CDR1 is SGHTA, CDR2 FQGNSA, per germline. The CDR3 has 17 amino acids. The CDR3 DNA is TGTGCCAGCAGCTTGTCTCTGCGGACTAGCGGCACAGATACGCAGTATTTT. It codes for CASSLSLRTSGTDTQYF.